This T cell receptor (beta chain) originates from a study of T cell changes during pregnancy in multiple sclerosis. Here immunoSEQ multiplex PCR was the method, and the copy in TCRdb shows in-frame clones only, minus some. The profile shows fewer than 85,000 clones, roughly 90% of them singletons. This CDR3 comprises 17 residues. Germline V gene sequence: CDR1 SGDLS, CDR2 YYNGEE. The ends lost 3 bases at V and 5 bases at J; junction bases unmatched: 7. The source is a female donor with multiple sclerosis, enrolled in a pregnancy study. The J gene is TRBJ2-5, the V gene TRBV9; TRBD2 matches at 16 bases. The sample in question was peripheral blood, obtained before pregnancy. The CDR3 sequence is CASSAGTSGGAQETQYF. The CDR3 bases are TGTGCCAGCAGCGCCGGGACTAGCGGGGGGGCCCAGGAGACCCAGTACTTC.